The 31 T cell receptor beta chains given below trace back to one sample, sequenced in a study of shared clonotypes between healthy human individuals. The protocol was immunoSEQ multiplex PCR, while the TCRdb copy is restricted to in-frame clones and leaves out a portion. The sample lists some 470,000 clones, around 80% occurring once. The sequencing input was PBMCs. The receptors were sampled from a woman between 40 and 50 years old in good health. Some clones in this sample may be carry-over from other donors' samples.

The chain carries TRBV7-2 and TRBJ2-7; D might be TRBD2 (5 bases). V was pared by 1 base and J by 0 bases, with 10 bases between. The CDR3 is 15 residues long. CDR1 and CDR2 from the germline V gene are SGHTA and FQGNSA. The CDR3 is CASSLEGGFSYEQYF. For the CDR3, the DNA is TGTGCCAGCAGCTTAGAGGGCGGGTTCTCCTACGAGCAGTACTTC.

CDR3 sequence: CASSLWDSHYNEQFF. The CDR3 DNA is TGTGCCAGCAGCTTATGGGACTCCCACTACAATGAGCAGTTCTTC. The chain recombines TRBV7-2 with TRBJ2-1, with D maybe TRBD2 (6 bases). The CDR3 sequence is 15 residues long. V was trimmed by 2 bases and J by 3 bases, leaving 11 bases between them. Germline CDR1 reads SGHTA; CDR2 reads FQGNSA. The full variable domain, rest sourced from reference TRBV7-2 and TRBJ2-1, is GAGVSQSPSNKVTEKGKDVELRCDPISGHTALYWYRQSLGQGLEFLIYFQGNSAPDKSGLPSDRFSAERTGGSVSTLTIQRTQQEDSAVYLCASSLWDSHYNEQFFGPGTRLTVL.

J is TRBJ2-7 and V is TRBV6-1; D is possibly TRBD1 (5 bases). Germline V gene sequence: CDR1 MNHNS, CDR2 SASEGT. Between the trimmed V and J ends, which lost 1 base and 3 bases, there was a span of 13 bases. This CDR3 is 15 amino acids long. The CDR3 bases are TGTGCCAGCAGTGAAGTAAGAAGGGGCGTCTACGAGCAGTACTTC. Translating gives CASSEVRRGVYEQYF.

The chain combines TRBV2 with TRBJ2-7; the match to TRBD1 covers 7 bases. V trimming: 6 bases; J trimming: 7 bases; junction bases outside the gene matches: 3. Looked up from germline, CDR1 is SNHLY and CDR2 is FYNNEI. This CDR3 contains 11 residues. CDR3 amino acids: CASRGTAEQYF. The CDR3 nucleotides are TGTGCCAGCAGGGGGACAGCAGAGCAGTACTTC.

The CDR3 nucleotides are TGTGCCAGCAGCTCTCAAGGGGGGGATAATGAAAAACTGTTTTTT. This codes for CASSSQGGDNEKLFF. The chain recombines TRBV7-9 with TRBJ1-4; D may be TRBD1 (6 bases). This CDR3 has 15 residues. Per the germline V gene, CDR1 is SEHNR and CDR2 is FQNEAQ (reference sequence). Trimming stripped 4 bases from V and 4 bases from J, with 13 bases between.

The rearrangement uses TRBV19 and TRBJ1-3; 9 nucleotides agree with TRBD1. Germline V gene sequence: CDR1 LNHDA, CDR2 SQIVND (reference sequence). V lost 5 bases and J lost 11; bases outside the gene matches: 7. This CDR3 is 13 amino acids long. The CDR3 nucleotides are TGTGCCAGTAGTGGCCGGACAGGGGAGTCCATATATTTT. Translation: CASSGRTGESIYF.

This chain connects TRBV5-1 to TRBJ2-1; TRBD2 is a possible D gene (7 bases). This CDR3 spans 13 amino acids. Trimming took off 4 bases at V and 5 bases at J, with 10 bases between the two ends. The V gene's germline CDR1 is SGHRS and CDR2 YFSETQ. The CDR3 sequence is CASSGGANNEQFF. The CDR3 DNA reads TGCGCCAGCAGCGGGGGGGCTAACAATGAGCAGTTCTTC.

V is TRBV6-5 and J is TRBJ1-2; 7 bases fit TRBD1. Germline CDR1 MNHEY, CDR2 SVGAGI. This CDR3 comprises 13 residues. The J segment lost 6 bases and the V segment lost 4 bases, leaving 5 bases of the junction unmatched. DNA of the CDR3: TGTGCCAGCAGTTCCCGACAGGGCAATGGCTACACCTTC. It encodes CASSSRQGNGYTF.

DNA for the CDR3: TGTGCCACCAGCAGAGATGGGACAGGGCACGAGCAGTACTTC. Its translation: CATSRDGTGHEQYF. The genes are TRBV15 and TRBJ2-7; 9 bases align to TRBD1. The CDR3 runs to 14 residues. V dropped 0 bases and J dropped 5; count of bases not matched to a gene: 2. Per germline, CDR1 LNHNV and CDR2 YYDKDF (reference sequence).

V and J are TRBV19 and TRBJ2-7; D gene uncertain. The V end was cut by 3 bases, the J end by 3 bases, with 9 bases between. Germline values: CDR1 LNHDA, CDR2 SQIVND (reference sequence). The CDR3 spans 13 residues. CDR3 coding DNA: TGTGCCAGTAGTATCACCCCTCGCTACGAGCAGTACTTC. This sequence encodes CASSITPRYEQYF.

The chain has TRBV7-9 and TRBJ1-4, with TRBD1 as a possible D gene (5 bases). Germline lookup yields CDR1 SEHNR and CDR2 FQNEAQ (reference sequence). The V end was cut by 7 bases, the J end by 3 bases, with 18 bases between. The length of the CDR3 is 16 residues. The CDR3 loop is CASKLTGGRANEKLFF. The CDR3 DNA is TGTGCCAGCAAGCTCACCGGGGGTCGGGCTAATGAAAAACTGTTTTTT.

This clone appeared once. This chain connects TRBV27 to TRBJ1-1; no clear D gene. This CDR3 comprises 15 residues. Germline V CDR1 and CDR2: MNHEY, SMNVEV (reference sequence). V lost 2 bases and J lost 1, with 11 bases in between. The CDR3 DNA is TGTGCCAGCAGTTTAACGTGGGTGGGGAACACTGAAGCTTTCTTT. This encodes CASSLTWVGNTEAFF.

This chain connects TRBV15 to TRBJ2-1; D gene unclear. Germline V gene lookup returns CDR1 LNHNV and CDR2 YYDKDF (reference sequence). This CDR3 contains 11 residues. V lost 2 bases and J 8 bases, leaving 4 bases between the germline ends. The CDR3 bases are TGTGCCACCAGCAGACTTGATGAGCAGTTCTTC. Protein product: CATSRLDEQFF.

The chain carries TRBV19 and TRBJ1-4; D not certain. V dropped 10 bases and J dropped 7 bases, with 16 bases sitting between them. The CDR3 runs 13 residues. Germline V gene data show CDR1 as LNHDA and CDR2 as SQIVND (reference sequence). DNA of the CDR3: TGTGCCACTCTGCCGCAGTCGGGTGAAAAACTGTTTTTT. Protein product: CATLPQSGEKLFF. Together with reference TRBV19 and TRBJ1-4, the CDR3 gives the full variable domain: DGGITQSPKYLFRKEGQNVTLSCEQNLNHDAMYWYRQDPGQGLRLIYYSQIVNDFQKGDIAEGYSVSREKKESFPLTVTSAQKNPTAFYLCATLPQSGEKLFFGSGTQLSVL.

The rearrangement joins TRBV7-2 to TRBJ2-5, with D possibly TRBD2 on 6 matching bases. This CDR3 comprises 13 residues. In germline, CDR1 is SGHTA, CDR2 FQGNSA. Between the trimmed V and J ends, which lost 1 base and 5 bases, there was a span of 8 bases. The DNA of the CDR3 is TGTGCCAGCAGCTTAGGGGCGGGGGAGACCCAGTACTTC. Residues: CASSLGAGETQYF.

The chain has TRBV18 and TRBJ2-1; 7 bases align to TRBD2. V dropped 3 bases and J dropped 6; count of bases not matched to a gene: 8. Looked up from germline, CDR1 is KGHSH and CDR2 is LQKENI. The length of the CDR3 is 15 residues. As DNA, the CDR3 is TGTGCCAGCTCACCCCGGACTAGGTTTGGCAATGAGCAGTTCTTC. Translated, it gives CASSPRTRFGNEQFF.

The rearrangement links TRBV21-1 to TRBJ2-2; the D call of TRBD2 is as the table states it, not checked on the DNA. TRBV21-1 is a pseudogene. This CDR3 is 16 amino acids long. Here the CDR3 reads CASSRSALENTGELFF. The CDR3, as DNA: TGTGCCAGCAGCAGGAGTGCGCTCGAGAACACCGGGGAGCTGTTTTTT.

This clone was counted between two and nine times. The DNA of the CDR3 is TGTGCCAGCTCACCATTGGTCACAGGGGGAAAGAACACTGAAGCTTTCTTT. This sequence encodes CASSPLVTGGKNTEAFF. The rearrangement joins TRBV18 to TRBJ1-1; 8 nucleotides agree with TRBD1. CDR3 length equals 17 residues. Germline trimming cut 2 bases from V and 1 base from J; bases unmatched to any gene: 9. The germline CDR1 and CDR2 sequences are KGHSH and LQKENI. The full variable domain, completed using reference TRBV18 and TRBJ1-1, is NAGVMQNPRHLVRRRGQEARLRCSPMKGHSHVYWYRQLPEEGLKFMVYLQKENIIDESGMPKERFSAEFPKEGPSILRIQQVVRGDSAAYFCASSPLVTGGKNTEAFFGQGTRLTVV.

By share, this clone counts as medium-sized. The chain joins TRBV7-9 to TRBJ1-1; D is uncertain. CDR1 is SEHNR and CDR2 is FQNEAQ in the germline V gene (reference sequence). Trimming stripped 2 bases from V and 0 bases from J, with 1 base between. CDR3 length: 12 amino acids. CDR3 sequence: CASSLMNTEAFF. As DNA, the CDR3 is TGTGCCAGCAGCTTAATGAACACTGAAGCTTTCTTT.

V and J are TRBV5-1 and TRBJ2-5, with 10 nucleotides matching TRBD1. Germline assignment: CDR1 SGHRS and CDR2 YFSETQ. This CDR3 has 13 residues. The V and J ends lost 4 bases and 10 bases, in that order; junction bases with no gene match: 7. In DNA form, the CDR3 reads TGCGCCAGCAGCGCGACGGACAGGGGGGACCAGTACTTC. Protein product: CASSATDRGDQYF.

The chain joins TRBV7-2 to TRBJ2-4; the match to TRBD2 covers 12 bases. The CDR3 has 18 residues. From germline, CDR1 is SGHTA and CDR2 FQGNSA. J gave up 0 bases and V 1 base, and 4 bases lay outside the gene matches. In DNA, the CDR3 is TGTGCCAGCAGCTTAGGGCTAGCGGGAGGGATAGCCAAAAACATTCAGTACTTC. It codes for CASSLGLAGGIAKNIQYF.

This sequence joins TRBV12-5 and TRBJ1-2; TRBD1 matches at 8 bases. CDR1 is LGHNT and CDR2 is FRNRAP in the germline V gene. CDR3 length: 16 residues. The J segment lost 2 bases and the V segment lost 0 bases, leaving 5 bases of the junction unmatched. CDR3 bases: TGTGCTAGTGGTTTGGTATTGGACAGGGTCAACTATGGCTACACCTTC. It is translated as CASGLVLDRVNYGYTF.

This clone has only a few counts. The chain employs TRBV19 and TRBJ1-3, with D uncertain. This CDR3 is 13 amino acids long. The V gene lost 8 bases and the J gene lost 0 bases, with 8 bases spanning the gap. Germline assignment: CDR1 LNHDA and CDR2 SQIVND (reference sequence). The CDR3 DNA reads TGTGCCAGTGGGGTTCTCTCTGGAAACACCATATATTTT. This codes for CASGVLSGNTIYF.

This rearrangement joins TRBV4-2 to TRBJ1-1; D perhaps matches TRBD1 (6 bases). There are 16 residues in the CDR3. V lost 4 bases to trimming and J lost 5 bases, with 20 bases between them. Germline V gene data show CDR1 as LGHNA and CDR2 as YNFKEQ. In nucleotides, the CDR3 is TGTGCCAGCAGCCCAGGGGTCGCTGGGTGGGGAACTGAAGCTTTCTTT. It codes for CASSPGVAGWGTEAFF.

Points on this clone: This probably arose from a read error, given a far larger clone one base away. Other DNA sequences from this sample encode an identical CDR3 as well. V gene TRBV28 combines with J gene TRBJ2-7; D remains ambiguous. The germline CDR1 and CDR2 sequences are MDHEN and SYDVKM. The CDR3 sequence is 14 residues long. The CDR3 is CASSDNPSSYEQYF. CDR3 DNA: TGTGCCAGCAGTGACAATCCAAGCTCCTACGAACAGTACTTC.

V is TRBV30 and J is TRBJ2-7; D is perhaps TRBD2 (8 bases). V was pared by 0 bases and J by 2 bases, with 17 bases between. CDR3 size: 16 residues. From germline, CDR1 is GTSNPN and CDR2 SVGIG (reference sequence). As DNA, the CDR3 is TGTGCCTGGAGTGTACGGGAGGGGGCGAAGGCCTACGAGCAGTACTTC. Its translation: CAWSVREGAKAYEQYF.

This clone appeared once. This likely traces to a read error, being one base from a far larger clone. The J gene is TRBJ1-5, the V gene TRBV30, with D unclear. CDR1 GTSNPN and CDR2 SVGIG come from the germline V gene (reference sequence). There are 13 residues in the CDR3. CDR3 residues: CSWSGGDGQPQHF. The DNA for the CDR3 is TGTTCCTGGTCGGGCGGGGATGGTCAGCCCCAGCATTTT.

In its sample, this clone was seen once. The chain is built from TRBV4-2 and TRBJ2-7; TRBD1 matches at 8 bases. CDR1 and CDR2 (germline): LGHNA, YNFKEQ. Trimming took 3 bases from V and 3 from J; bases not matched to a gene: 16. The CDR3 loop spans 18 amino acids. The CDR3 is CASSHALGQGPGIYEQYF. The CDR3 DNA reads as TGTGCCAGCAGCCACGCACTCGGACAGGGACCCGGGATCTACGAGCAGTACTTC.

The CDR3, as DNA: TGTGCCAGCAGCAGGGACAGGGGTTCTGAGACCCAGTACTTC. It is translated as CASSRDRGSETQYF. The rearrangement uses TRBV7-2 and TRBJ2-5, with 10 bases lining up with TRBD1. CDR3 length: 14 amino acids. The J segment lost 5 bases and the V segment lost 5 bases, leaving 5 bases of the junction unmatched. Germline-derived CDR1 and CDR2 are SGHTA and FQGNSA.

The CDR3 DNA reads as TGTGCCAGCAGTTACTCGCCCCCGGGACAGGGCGGGGAGCAGTACTTC. As protein: CASSYSPPGQGGEQYF. The rearrangement uses TRBV6-6 and TRBJ2-7, with TRBD1 matching 9 bases. The CDR3 consists of 16 residues. CDR1 is MNHNY and CDR2 is SVGAGI in the germline V gene (reference sequence). Trimming removed 0 bases from V and 7 bases from J; junction bases left unmatched: 10.

A word on this clone: A far more abundant clone sits one base away, making this likely a read error. Other DNA variants within this sample encode the same CDR3. V and J are TRBV30 and TRBJ2-2; TRBD2 matches 7 bases. Germline assignment: CDR1 GTSNPN and CDR2 SVGIG (reference sequence). The CDR3 is 15 amino acids. Trimming cost V 3 bases and J 5 bases; bases outside gene matches: 9. CDR3 residues: CAWRSAGEDTGELFF. The CDR3 region has the DNA TGTGCCTGGAGGAGTGCGGGGGAGGATACCGGGGAGCTGTTTTTT.